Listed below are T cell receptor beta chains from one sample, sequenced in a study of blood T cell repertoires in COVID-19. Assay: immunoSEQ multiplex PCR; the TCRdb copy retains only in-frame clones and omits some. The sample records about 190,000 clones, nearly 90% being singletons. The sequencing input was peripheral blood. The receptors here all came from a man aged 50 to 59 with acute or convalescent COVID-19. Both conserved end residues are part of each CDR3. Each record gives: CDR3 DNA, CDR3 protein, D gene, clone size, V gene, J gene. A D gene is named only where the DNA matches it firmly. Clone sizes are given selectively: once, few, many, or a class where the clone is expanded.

TGTGCCAGCAGCCTCCAGGTTACTCTCCATCAGCCCCAGCATTTT,CASSLQVTLHQPQHF,.,.,TRBV7-9,TRBJ1-5
TGTGCCAGCAGCACCTGGACAGGGGCGAACACCGGGGAGCTGTTTTTT,CASSTWTGANTGELFF,TRBD1,.,TRBV6-2/TRBV6-3,TRBJ2-2
TGTGCCAGCAGCAACCCAACAGGGGGTAACAATCAGCCCCAGCATTTT,CASSNPTGGNNQPQHF,.,.,TRBV21-1,TRBJ1-5
TGTGCCAGCAGCCAAAGGACAGGAAATAGCAATCAGCCCCAGCATTTT,CASSQRTGNSNQPQHF,TRBD1,.,TRBV7-8,TRBJ1-5
TGCGCCAGCAGCTTGGGGGGAGCCATGAACACTGAAGCTTTCTTT,CASSLGGAMNTEAFF,.,.,TRBV5-1,TRBJ1-1
TGCAGCGTTAAGACCCCCACGGGGTACGAGCAGTACTTC,CSVKTPTGYEQYF,.,.,TRBV29-1,TRBJ2-7
TGTGCCAGTAGTCCGCCAGGGAAGGATACGCAGTATTTT,CASSPPGKDTQYF,.,few,TRBV19,TRBJ2-3
TGTGCCAGCAGCTCAATCGGCGGGACTACTAACTATGGCTACACCTTC,CASSSIGGTTNYGYTF,.,.,TRBV11-2,TRBJ1-2
TGTGCCAGCAGCGCCGGAGTGGTCCCCTACAATGAGCAGTTCTTC,CASSAGVVPYNEQFF,.,.,TRBV9,TRBJ2-1
TGTGCCAGCAGTTACTCCCCATCGAAGGGGGGGCCGAATCAGCCCCAGCATTTT,CASSYSPSKGGPNQPQHF,.,.,TRBV6-7,TRBJ1-5
TGTGCCAGTAGAAGTGGACAGGACCAAGAGACCCAGTACTTC,CASRSGQDQETQYF,TRBD1,.,TRBV19,TRBJ2-5
TGTGCCAGCAGCTTAAAAACGGGCGAGCAGTACTTC,CASSLKTGEQYF,.,.,TRBV7-9,TRBJ2-7
TGCGCCAGCAGTGAAGGACAGGGGTATAATTCACCCCTCCACTTT,CASSEGQGYNSPLHF,TRBD1,.,TRBV10-2,TRBJ1-6
TGTGCCAGTAATCCCCAGGGGGTGGTCAATCAGCCCCAGCATTTT,CASNPQGVVNQPQHF,TRBD1,.,TRBV19,TRBJ1-5
TGTGCCAGCAGCGTAGGACTAGCGGTAAACACAGATACGCAGTATTTT,CASSVGLAVNTDTQYF,TRBD2,.,TRBV9,TRBJ2-3
TGTGCCAGCAGCTCCATCAGCGGAACGGCGGGAGATACGCAGTATTTT,CASSSISGTAGDTQYF,.,.,TRBV9,TRBJ2-3
TGTGCCAGCAGTTTCATCGCGGGGGTAGGGACCCTGAACACTGAAGCTTTCTTT,CASSFIAGVGTLNTEAFF,.,.,TRBV27,TRBJ1-1
TGTGCCGGGTCGACAGGGGGAGAGTATGGCTACACCTTC,CAGSTGGEYGYTF,TRBD1,.,TRBV7-9,TRBJ1-2
TGTGCCAGCAGCCGGGACATTCAAGAGACCCAGTACTTC,CASSRDIQETQYF,.,once,TRBV12-3/TRBV12-4,TRBJ2-5
TGCGCCAGCAGCTTACGTCAGGGCCAGCAAGAGACCCAGTACTTC,CASSLRQGQQETQYF,.,.,TRBV5-1,TRBJ2-5
TGTGCCAGCAGTTTAGGGGAGGGGCCCCCAACTAATGAAAAACTGTTTTTT,CASSLGEGPPTNEKLFF,.,.,TRBV28,TRBJ1-4
TGTGCCAGCAGCCCAAACCCCCCCCGGGGGGGAAATGAGCAGTTCTTC,CASSPNPPRGGNEQFF,TRBD2,.,TRBV9,TRBJ2-1
TGCGCCAGCAGCCCGACAGGGTCTAATATCGGGGAGCTGTTTTTT,CASSPTGSNIGELFF,TRBD1,.,TRBV5-1,TRBJ2-2
TGTGCCAGCAGCGTAGAAAGCGGGCAGAACTATGGCTACACCTTC,CASSVESGQNYGYTF,.,once,TRBV9,TRBJ1-2
TGTGCCAGCAGCCAAGGGGACTATAACCATGAGCAGTTCTTC,CASSQGDYNHEQFF,TRBD2,.,TRBV4-2,TRBJ2-1
TGTGCCAGCAACTTTGGACAGGACAATCAGCCCCAGCATTTT,CASNFGQDNQPQHF,TRBD1,.,TRBV28,TRBJ1-5
TGTGCCAGTGCCGACGGTCACTATAGCAATCAGCCCCAGCATTTT,CASADGHYSNQPQHF,.,.,TRBV19,TRBJ1-5
TGTGCCACCGCGCGCGGGAACTCCTACGAGCAGTACTTC,CATARGNSYEQYF,.,.,TRBV3-1/TRBV3-2,TRBJ2-7
TGCGCCAGCAGCCAAAATACTATCAGGGAAGGAGGGAATTCACCCCTCCACTTT,CASSQNTIREGGNSPLHF,.,.,TRBV4-1,TRBJ1-6
TGTGCCAGCAGCCAGACCACGTTAGCGGGGGGGAGGTACAATGAGCAGTTCTTC,CASSQTTLAGGRYNEQFF,TRBD2,.,TRBV3-1/TRBV3-2,TRBJ2-1
TGTGCCAGCAGCTATGGGACAGGAGATAATTCACCCCTCCACTTT,CASSYGTGDNSPLHF,TRBD1,.,TRBV5-6,TRBJ1-6
TGTGCCAGCAGCCAACAGGACAGGGCCTACACCTTC,CASSQQDRAYTF,TRBD1,.,TRBV3-1/TRBV3-2,TRBJ1-2